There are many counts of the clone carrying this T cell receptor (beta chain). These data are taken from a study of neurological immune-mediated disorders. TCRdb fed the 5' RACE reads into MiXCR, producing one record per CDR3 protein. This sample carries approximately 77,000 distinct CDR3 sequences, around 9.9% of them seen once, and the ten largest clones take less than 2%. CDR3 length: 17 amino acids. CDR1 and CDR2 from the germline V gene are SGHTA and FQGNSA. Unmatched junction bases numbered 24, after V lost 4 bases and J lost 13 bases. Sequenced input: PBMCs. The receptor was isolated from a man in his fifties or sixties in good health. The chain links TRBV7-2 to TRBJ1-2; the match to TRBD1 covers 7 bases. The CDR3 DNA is TGTGCCAGCAGCTCCAGCCTTCCCGGACAGGCCCTGACGGGTTGCACCTTC. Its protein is CASSSSLPGQALTGCTF. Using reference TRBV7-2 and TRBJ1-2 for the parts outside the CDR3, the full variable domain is GAGVSQSPSNKVTEKGKDVELRCDPISGHTALYWYRQSLGQGLEFLIYFQGNSAPDKSGLPSDRFSAERTGGSVSTLTIQRTQQEDSAVYLCASSSSLPGQALTGCTFGSGTRLTVV.